This T cell receptor beta chain was sequenced for a study of CD8 T cells in Susac syndrome. An input of roughly 0.5 to 1 ug of RNA was subjected to reverse transcription using random hexamers. Multiplex immunoSEQ PCR targeted 54 Vbeta and 13 Jbeta TCR beta segments. Via MiXCR, TCRdb re-called the immunoSEQ multiplex PCR reads, giving one row per CDR3 protein. The sample has around 100,000 distinct CDR3 sequences, 95% seen once; the top ten hold 0.3%. The CDR3 is 12 residues long. Between the trimmed V and J ends, which lost 6 bases and 3 bases, there was a span of 8 bases. The germline gives CDR1 SGHAT, CDR2 FQNNGV.

The J gene is TRBJ1-1, the V gene TRBV11-2; unclear D gene. The TCR sequence derives from a human donor with Susac syndrome. The sample consisted of CD8+ T cells from PBMCs. Here the CDR3 reads CASSYQDTEAFF. In DNA form, the CDR3 reads TGTGCCAGCAGTTACCAGGACACTGAAGCTTTCTTT.